This T cell receptor beta chain was retrieved from a study of control samples from healthy donors and cancer patients. J gave up 6 bases and V 5 bases, and 7 bases lay outside the gene matches. This CDR3 spans 14 amino acids. CDR1 and CDR2 (germline): SNHLY, FYNNEI. Generated by immunoSEQ multiplex PCR, the TCRdb table keeps only in-frame clones and is missing some. The sample lists about 130,000 clones, roughly 94% occurring once. The V and J genes are TRBV2 and TRBJ1-5; 7 nucleotides match TRBD1. This sequence was found in a man aged 25 to 40 in good health. Sample: blood. The CDR3: CASSHDRAFQPQHF. The CDR3 region has the DNA TGTGCCAGCAGTCACGACAGGGCGTTTCAGCCCCAGCATTTT.